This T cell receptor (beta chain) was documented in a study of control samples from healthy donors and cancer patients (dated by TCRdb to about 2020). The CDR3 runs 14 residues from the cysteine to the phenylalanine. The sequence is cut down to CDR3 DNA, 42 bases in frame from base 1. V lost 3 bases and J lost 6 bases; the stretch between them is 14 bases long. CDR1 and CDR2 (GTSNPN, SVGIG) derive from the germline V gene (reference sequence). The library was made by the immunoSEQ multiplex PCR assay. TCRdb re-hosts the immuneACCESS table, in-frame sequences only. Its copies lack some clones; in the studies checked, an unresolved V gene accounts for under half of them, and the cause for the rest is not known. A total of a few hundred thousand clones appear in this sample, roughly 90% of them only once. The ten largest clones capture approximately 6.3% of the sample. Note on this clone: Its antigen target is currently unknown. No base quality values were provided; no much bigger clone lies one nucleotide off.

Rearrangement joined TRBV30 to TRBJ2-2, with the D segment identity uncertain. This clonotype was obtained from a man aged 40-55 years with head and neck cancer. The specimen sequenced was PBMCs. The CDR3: CAWSLNLGSGELFF. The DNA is TGTGCCTGGAGCCTGAATTTAGGGTCCGGGGAGCTGTTTTTT.